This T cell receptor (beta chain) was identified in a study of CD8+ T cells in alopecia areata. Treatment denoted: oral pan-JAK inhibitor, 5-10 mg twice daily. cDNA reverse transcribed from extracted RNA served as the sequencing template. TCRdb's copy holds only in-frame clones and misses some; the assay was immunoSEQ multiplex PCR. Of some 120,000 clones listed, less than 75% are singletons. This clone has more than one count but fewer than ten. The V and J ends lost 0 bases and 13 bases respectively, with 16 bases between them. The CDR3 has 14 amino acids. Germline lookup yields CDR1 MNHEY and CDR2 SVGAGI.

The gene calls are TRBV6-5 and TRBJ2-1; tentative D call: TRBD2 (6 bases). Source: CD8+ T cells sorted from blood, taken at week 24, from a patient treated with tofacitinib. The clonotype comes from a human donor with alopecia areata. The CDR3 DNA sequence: TGTGCCAGCAGTTACTCGGAGGGTCCGGGGGTTCAGTTCTTC. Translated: CASSYSEGPGVQFF.